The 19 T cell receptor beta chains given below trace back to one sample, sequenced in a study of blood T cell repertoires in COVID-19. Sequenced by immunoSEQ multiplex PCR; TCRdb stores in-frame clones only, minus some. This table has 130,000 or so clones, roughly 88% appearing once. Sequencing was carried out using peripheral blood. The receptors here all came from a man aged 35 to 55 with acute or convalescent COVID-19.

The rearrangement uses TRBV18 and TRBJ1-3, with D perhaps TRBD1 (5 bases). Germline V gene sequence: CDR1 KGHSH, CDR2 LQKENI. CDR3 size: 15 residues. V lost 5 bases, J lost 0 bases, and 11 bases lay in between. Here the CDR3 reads CASSTTVDSGNTIYF. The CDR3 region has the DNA TGTGCCAGCTCAACGACAGTCGACTCTGGAAACACCATATATTTT. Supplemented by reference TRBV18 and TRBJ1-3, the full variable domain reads NAGVMQNPRHLVRRRGQEARLRCSPMKGHSHVYWYRQLPEEGLKFMVYLQKENIIDESGMPKERFSAEFPKEGPSILRIQQVVRGDSAAYFCASSTTVDSGNTIYFGEGSWLTVV.

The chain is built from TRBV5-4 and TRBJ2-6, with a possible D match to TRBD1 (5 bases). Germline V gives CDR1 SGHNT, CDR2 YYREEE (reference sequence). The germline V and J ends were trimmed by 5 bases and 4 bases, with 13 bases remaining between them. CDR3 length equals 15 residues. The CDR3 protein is CASSPGRAGANVLTF. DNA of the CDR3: TGTGCCAGCAGTCCGGGCAGGGCCGGGGCCAACGTCCTGACTTTC.

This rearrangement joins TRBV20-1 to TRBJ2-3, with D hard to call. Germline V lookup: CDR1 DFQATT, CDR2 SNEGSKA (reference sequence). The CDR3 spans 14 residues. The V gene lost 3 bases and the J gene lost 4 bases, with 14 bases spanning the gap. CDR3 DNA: TGCAGTGCTAGTGGCGTTAGAGGCTCAGATACGCAGTATTTT. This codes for CSASGVRGSDTQYF.

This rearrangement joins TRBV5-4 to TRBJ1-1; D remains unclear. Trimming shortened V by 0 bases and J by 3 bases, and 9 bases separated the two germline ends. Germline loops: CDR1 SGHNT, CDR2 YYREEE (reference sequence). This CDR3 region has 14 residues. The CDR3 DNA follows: TGTGCCAGCAGCTTGGCCCCCGGGGACACTGAAGCTTTCTTT. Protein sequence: CASSLAPGDTEAFF.

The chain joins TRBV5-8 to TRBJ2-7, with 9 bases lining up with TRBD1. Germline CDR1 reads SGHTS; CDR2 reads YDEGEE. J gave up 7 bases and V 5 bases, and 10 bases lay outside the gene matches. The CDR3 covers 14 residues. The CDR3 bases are TGTGCCAGCAGACACTACAGGGGGCGTGGGGAGCAGTACTTC. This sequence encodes CASRHYRGRGEQYF.

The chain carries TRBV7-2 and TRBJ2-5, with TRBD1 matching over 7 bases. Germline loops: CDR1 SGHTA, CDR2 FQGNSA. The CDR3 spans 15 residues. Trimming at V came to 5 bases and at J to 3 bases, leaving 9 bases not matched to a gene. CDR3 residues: CASSTHTGAEETQYF. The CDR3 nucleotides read TGTGCCAGCAGCACCCACACAGGGGCGGAAGAGACCCAGTACTTC.

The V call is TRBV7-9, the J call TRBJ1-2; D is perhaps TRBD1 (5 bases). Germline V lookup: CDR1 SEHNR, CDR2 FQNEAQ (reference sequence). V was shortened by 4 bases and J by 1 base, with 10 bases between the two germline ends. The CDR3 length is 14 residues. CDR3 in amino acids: CASSSGQLNYGYTF. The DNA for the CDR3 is TGTGCCAGCAGCTCAGGGCAGCTTAACTATGGCTACACCTTC. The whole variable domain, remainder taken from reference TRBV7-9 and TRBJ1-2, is DTGVSQNPRHKITKRGQNVTFRCDPISEHNRLYWYRQTLGQGPEFLTYFQNEAQLEKSRLLSDRFSAERPKGSFSTLEIQRTEQGDSAMYLCASSSGQLNYGYTFGSGTRLTVV.

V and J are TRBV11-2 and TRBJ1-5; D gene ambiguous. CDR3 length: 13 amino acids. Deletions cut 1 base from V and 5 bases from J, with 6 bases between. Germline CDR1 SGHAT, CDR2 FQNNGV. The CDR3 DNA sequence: TGTGCCAGCAGCTTAGCCGGGGATCAGCCCCAGCATTTT. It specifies CASSLAGDQPQHF.

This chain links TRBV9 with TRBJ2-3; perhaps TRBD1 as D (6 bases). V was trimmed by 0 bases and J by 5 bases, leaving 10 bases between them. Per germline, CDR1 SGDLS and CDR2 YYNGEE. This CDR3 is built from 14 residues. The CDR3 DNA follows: TGTGCCAGCAGCGTAGCAGGGGTAGGAGATACGCAGTATTTT. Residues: CASSVAGVGDTQYF.

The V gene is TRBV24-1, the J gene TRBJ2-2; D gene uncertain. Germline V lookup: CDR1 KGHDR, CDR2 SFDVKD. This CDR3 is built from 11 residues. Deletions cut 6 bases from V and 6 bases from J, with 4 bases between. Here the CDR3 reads CATSIAGELFF. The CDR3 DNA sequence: TGTGCCACCAGTATCGCCGGGGAGCTGTTTTTT.

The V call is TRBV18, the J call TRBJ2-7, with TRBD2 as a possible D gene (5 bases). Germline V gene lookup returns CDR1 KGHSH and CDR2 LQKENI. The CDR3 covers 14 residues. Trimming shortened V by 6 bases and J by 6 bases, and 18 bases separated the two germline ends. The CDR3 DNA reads TGTGCCAGCTCCGGAGGTGGCAGATTGGGCGAGCAGTACTTC. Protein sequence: CASSGGGRLGEQYF. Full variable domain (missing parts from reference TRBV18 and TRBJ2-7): NAGVMQNPRHLVRRRGQEARLRCSPMKGHSHVYWYRQLPEEGLKFMVYLQKENIIDESGMPKERFSAEFPKEGPSILRIQQVVRGDSAAYFCASSGGGRLGEQYFGPGTRLTVT.

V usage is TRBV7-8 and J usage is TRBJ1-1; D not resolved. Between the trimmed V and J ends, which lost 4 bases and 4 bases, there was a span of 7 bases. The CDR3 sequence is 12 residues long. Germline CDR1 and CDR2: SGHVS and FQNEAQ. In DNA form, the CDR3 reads TGTGCCAGCAGCTCGCCAGGCACTGAAGCTTTCTTT. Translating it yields CASSSPGTEAFF. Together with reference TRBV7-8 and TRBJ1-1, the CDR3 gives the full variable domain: GAGVSQSPRYKVAKRGQDVALRCDPISGHVSLFWYQQALGQGPEFLTYFQNEAQLDKSGLPSDRFFAERPEGSVSTLKIQRTQQEDSAVYLCASSSPGTEAFFGQGTRLTVV.

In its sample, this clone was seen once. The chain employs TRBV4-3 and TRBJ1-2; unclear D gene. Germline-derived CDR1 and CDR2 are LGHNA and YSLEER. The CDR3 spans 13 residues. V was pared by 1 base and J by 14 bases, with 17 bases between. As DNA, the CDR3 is TGCGCCAGCAGCCAAGGAGGCCTTTCTACTTGTACCTTC. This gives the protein CASSQGGLSTCTF.

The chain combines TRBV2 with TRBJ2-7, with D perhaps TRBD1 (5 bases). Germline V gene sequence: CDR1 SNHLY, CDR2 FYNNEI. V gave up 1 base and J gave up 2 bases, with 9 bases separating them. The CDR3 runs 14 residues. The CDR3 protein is CASSEDPGTYEQYF. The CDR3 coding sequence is TGTGCCAGCAGTGAAGATCCAGGGACCTACGAGCAGTACTTC.

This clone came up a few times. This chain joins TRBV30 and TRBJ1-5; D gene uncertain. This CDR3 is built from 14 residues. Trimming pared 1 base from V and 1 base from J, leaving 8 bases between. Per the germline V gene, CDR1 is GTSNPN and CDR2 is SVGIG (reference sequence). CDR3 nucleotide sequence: TGTGCCTGGAGTGCGGACTCCAGCAATCAGCCCCAGCATTTT. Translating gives CAWSADSSNQPQHF.

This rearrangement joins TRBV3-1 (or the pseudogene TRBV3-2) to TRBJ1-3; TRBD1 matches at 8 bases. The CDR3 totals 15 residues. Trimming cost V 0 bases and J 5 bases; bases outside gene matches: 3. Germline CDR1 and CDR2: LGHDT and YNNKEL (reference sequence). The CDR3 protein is CASSQERTGRNTIYF. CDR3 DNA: TGTGCCAGCAGCCAAGAACGGACAGGGAGAAACACCATATATTTT.

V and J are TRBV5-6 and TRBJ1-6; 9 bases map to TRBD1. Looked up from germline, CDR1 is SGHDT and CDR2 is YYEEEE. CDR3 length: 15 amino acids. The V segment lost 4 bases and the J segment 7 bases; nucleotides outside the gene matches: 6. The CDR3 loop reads CASSVGQGWNSPLHF. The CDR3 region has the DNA TGTGCCAGCAGCGTGGGACAGGGATGGAATTCACCCCTCCACTTT.

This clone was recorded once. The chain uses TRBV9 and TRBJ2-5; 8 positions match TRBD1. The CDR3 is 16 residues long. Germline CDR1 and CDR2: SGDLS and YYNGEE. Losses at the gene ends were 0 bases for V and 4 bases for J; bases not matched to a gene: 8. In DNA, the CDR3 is TGTGCCAGCAGCGTAGGAGGGACAGGCCGGGCAGAGACCCAGTACTTC. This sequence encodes CASSVGGTGRAETQYF.

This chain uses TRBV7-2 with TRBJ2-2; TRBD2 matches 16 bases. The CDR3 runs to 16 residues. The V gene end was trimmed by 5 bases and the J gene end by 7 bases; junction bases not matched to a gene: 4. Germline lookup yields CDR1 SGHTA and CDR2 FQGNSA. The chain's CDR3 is CASSVGLAGGIGELFF. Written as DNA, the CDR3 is TGTGCCAGCAGCGTGGGACTAGCGGGGGGGATCGGGGAGCTGTTTTTT.